This T cell receptor beta chain was sequenced during a study of T-cell memory formation after mild COVID-19. In TCRdb, the 5' RACE reads were re-called with MiXCR into one record per CDR3 protein. The sample includes more than 300,000 distinct CDR3 sequences, roughly an eighth seen only once; the top ten take roughly a fifth. Per the germline V gene, CDR1 is SGHVS and CDR2 is FNYEAQ. The CDR3 extends over 18 amino acids. The ends lost 0 bases at V and 8 bases at J; junction bases unmatched: 12. The J gene is TRBJ2-1, the V gene TRBV7-6; TRBD2 matches 11 bases. This clonotype originated in a man younger than 35 who had mild COVID-19 (a few samples of this study predate the infection). Cell type and time point are not known. Sequencing was carried out using PBMCs or a T cell subset sorted from them (not recorded which). The chain's CDR3 is CASSLAPGSGGASDEQFF. The CDR3, as DNA: TGTGCCAGCAGCTTAGCGCCGGGTAGCGGGGGGGCGAGTGATGAGCAGTTCTTC.